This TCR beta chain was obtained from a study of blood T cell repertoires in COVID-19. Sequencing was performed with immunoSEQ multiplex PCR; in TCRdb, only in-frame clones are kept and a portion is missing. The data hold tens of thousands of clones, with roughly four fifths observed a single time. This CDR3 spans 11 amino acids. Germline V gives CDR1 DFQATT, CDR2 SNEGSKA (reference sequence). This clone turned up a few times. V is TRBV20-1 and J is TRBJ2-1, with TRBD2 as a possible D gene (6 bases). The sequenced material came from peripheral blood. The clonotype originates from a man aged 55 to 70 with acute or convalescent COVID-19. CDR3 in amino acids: CSLGPEGEQFF. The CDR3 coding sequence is TGCAGCCTGGGACCGGAGGGTGAGCAGTTCTTC.